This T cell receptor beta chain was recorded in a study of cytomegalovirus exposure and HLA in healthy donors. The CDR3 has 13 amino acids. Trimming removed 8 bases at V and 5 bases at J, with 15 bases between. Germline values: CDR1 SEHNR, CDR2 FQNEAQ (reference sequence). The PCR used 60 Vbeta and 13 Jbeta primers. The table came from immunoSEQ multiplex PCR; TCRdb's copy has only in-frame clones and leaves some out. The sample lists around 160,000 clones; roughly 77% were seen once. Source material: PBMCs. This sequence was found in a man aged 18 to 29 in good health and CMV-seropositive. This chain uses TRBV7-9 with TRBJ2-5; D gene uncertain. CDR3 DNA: TGTGCCAGCTCATACGAGTTTTCGGAGACCCAGTACTTC. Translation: CASSYEFSETQYF.